This passage covers 4 T cell receptor beta chains from one sample sequenced in a study of T cell changes during pregnancy in multiple sclerosis. This table comes from immunoSEQ multiplex PCR, and its TCRdb copy is limited to in-frame clones, with some not included. Here the sample spans about 40,000 clones, roughly 91% being singletons. The specimen was CD8+ T cells from peripheral blood mononuclear cells, collected before pregnancy. The receptors derive from a female donor with multiple sclerosis, enrolled in a pregnancy study.

V usage is TRBV9 and J usage is TRBJ1-4; no reliable D call. The CDR3 has 14 residues. Trimming left V 0 bases short and J 4 bases short, with 7 bases between. Per germline, CDR1 SGDLS and CDR2 YYNGEE. CDR3 DNA sequence: TGTGCCAGCAGCGTAGGGGCCTATAATGAAAAACTGTTTTTT. Translating it yields CASSVGAYNEKLFF.

V and J are TRBV7-9 and TRBJ2-1; 8 bases align to TRBD1. Germline CDR1 is SEHNR and CDR2 is FQNEAQ (reference sequence). This CDR3 is built from 15 residues. Unmatched junction bases numbered 3, after V lost 3 bases and J lost 2 bases. CDR3 in DNA: TGTGCCAGCAGCTTTACAGGGGGAACCTACAATGAGCAGTTCTTC. This gives the protein CASSFTGGTYNEQFF.

The chain is built from TRBV4-2 and TRBJ2-3, with 7 bases aligning to TRBD2. Trimming cost V 2 bases and J 6 bases; bases outside gene matches: 8. Germline assignment: CDR1 LGHNA and CDR2 YNFKEQ. This CDR3 spans 15 amino acids. The CDR3 reads CASSQLKRGGDTQYF. CDR3 sequence (DNA): TGTGCCAGCAGCCAACTCAAGCGGGGAGGGGATACGCAGTATTTT.

The genes are TRBV6-1 and TRBJ2-7, with D tentatively TRBD1 (6 bases). There are 13 residues in the CDR3. The V and J ends lost 7 bases and 0 bases respectively, with 10 bases between them. The V gene's germline CDR1 is MNHNS and CDR2 SASEGT. CDR3 nucleotides: TGTGCCAGCAAACAGGGTATCTCCTACGAGCAGTACTTC. It yields the protein CASKQGISYEQYF.